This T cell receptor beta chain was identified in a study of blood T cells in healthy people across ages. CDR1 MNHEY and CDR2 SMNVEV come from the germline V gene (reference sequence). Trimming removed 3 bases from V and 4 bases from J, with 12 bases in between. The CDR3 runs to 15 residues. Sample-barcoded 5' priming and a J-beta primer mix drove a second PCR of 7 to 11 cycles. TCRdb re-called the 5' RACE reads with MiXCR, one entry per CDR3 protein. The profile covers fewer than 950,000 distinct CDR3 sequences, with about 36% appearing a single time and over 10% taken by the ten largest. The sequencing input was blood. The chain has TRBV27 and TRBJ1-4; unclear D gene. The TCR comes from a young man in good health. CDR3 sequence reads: CASSFSGAGNEKLFF. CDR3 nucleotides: TGTGCCAGCAGTTTTTCGGGAGCGGGTAATGAAAAACTGTTTTTT.